The 3 T cell receptor beta chains below come from one sample, sequenced in a study of blood T cell repertoires in COVID-19. Method: immunoSEQ multiplex PCR; TCRdb's copy keeps in-frame clones and lacks some. The sample consists of nearly 200,000 clones, 70% to 90% of them appearing once. Sequenced sample: peripheral blood. Receptors originate from a woman aged 40 to 55 who had recovered from COVID-19.

The rearrangement links TRBV2 to TRBJ2-7; possible D gene TRBD1, 6 bases. CDR3 length: 13 amino acids. Trimming stripped 3 bases from V and 2 bases from J, with 8 bases between. CDR1 and CDR2 (germline): SNHLY, FYNNEI. The CDR3 reads CASSDQGTYEQYF. The CDR3 DNA follows: TGTGCCAGCAGTGATCAGGGGACCTACGAGCAGTACTTC. Looking up the rest from reference TRBV2 and TRBJ2-7 gives the full variable domain: EPEVTQTPSHQVTQMGQEVILRCVPISNHLYFYWYRQILGQKVEFLVSFYNNEISEKSEIFDDQFSVERPDGSNFTLKIRSTKLEDSAMYFCASSDQGTYEQYFGPGTRLTVT.

This clone was counted once. The chain combines TRBV5-6 with TRBJ1-5; 11 bases agree with TRBD1. Germline V CDR1 and CDR2: SGHDT, YYEEEE. The CDR3 consists of 15 residues. Germline trimming cut 4 bases from V and 4 bases from J; bases unmatched to any gene: 4. CDR3 loop: CASSKDRGPNQPQHF. The CDR3 coding sequence is TGTGCCAGCAGCAAGGACAGGGGGCCAAATCAGCCCCAGCATTTT.

This sequence joins TRBV9 and TRBJ2-1, with D unclear. The germline V and J ends were trimmed by 0 bases and 2 bases, with 9 bases remaining between them. This CDR3 is 15 amino acids long. The germline CDR1 and CDR2 sequences are SGDLS and YYNGEE. The CDR3 sequence: CASSVGGRPYNEQFF. Written as DNA, the CDR3 is TGTGCCAGCAGCGTAGGTGGGCGACCCTACAATGAGCAGTTCTTC.